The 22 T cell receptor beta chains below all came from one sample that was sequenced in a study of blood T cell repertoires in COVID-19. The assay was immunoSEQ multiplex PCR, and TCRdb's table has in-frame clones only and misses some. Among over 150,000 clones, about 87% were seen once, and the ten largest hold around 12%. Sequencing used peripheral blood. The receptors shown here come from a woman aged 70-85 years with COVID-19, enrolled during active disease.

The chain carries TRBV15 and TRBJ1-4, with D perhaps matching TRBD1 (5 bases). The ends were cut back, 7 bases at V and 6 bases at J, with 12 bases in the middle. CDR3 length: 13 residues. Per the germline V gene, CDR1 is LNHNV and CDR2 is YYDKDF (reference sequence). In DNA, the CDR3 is TGTGCCACCATCCGGGGGTGGGATGAAAAACTGTTTTTT. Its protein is CATIRGWDEKLFF.

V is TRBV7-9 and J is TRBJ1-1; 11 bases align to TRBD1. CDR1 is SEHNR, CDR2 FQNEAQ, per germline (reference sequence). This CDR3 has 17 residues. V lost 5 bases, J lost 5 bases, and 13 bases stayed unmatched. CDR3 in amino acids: CASSLSRDRGRRTEAFF. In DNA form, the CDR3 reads TGTGCCAGCAGCCTAAGCCGGGACAGGGGGAGGAGGACTGAAGCTTTCTTT.

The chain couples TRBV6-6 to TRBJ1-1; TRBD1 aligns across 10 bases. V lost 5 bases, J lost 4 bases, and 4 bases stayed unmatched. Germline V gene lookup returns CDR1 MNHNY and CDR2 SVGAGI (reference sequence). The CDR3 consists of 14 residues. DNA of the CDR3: TGTGCCAGCAGTCTCGGGACAGGGGTCACTGAAGCTTTCTTT. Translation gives CASSLGTGVTEAFF.

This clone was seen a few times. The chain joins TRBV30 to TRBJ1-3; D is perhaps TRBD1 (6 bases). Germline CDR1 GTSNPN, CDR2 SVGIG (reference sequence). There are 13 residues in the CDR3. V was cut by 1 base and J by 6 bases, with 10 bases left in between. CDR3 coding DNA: TGTGCCTGGAGTGCAGGGGCTCTAAACACCATATATTTT. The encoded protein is CAWSAGALNTIYF.

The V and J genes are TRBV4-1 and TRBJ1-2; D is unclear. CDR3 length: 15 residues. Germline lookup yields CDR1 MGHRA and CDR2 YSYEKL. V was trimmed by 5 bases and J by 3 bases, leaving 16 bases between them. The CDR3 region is CASSTTPGSHYGYTF. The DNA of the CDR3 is TGCGCCAGCAGCACGACACCGGGAAGCCACTATGGCTACACCTTC.

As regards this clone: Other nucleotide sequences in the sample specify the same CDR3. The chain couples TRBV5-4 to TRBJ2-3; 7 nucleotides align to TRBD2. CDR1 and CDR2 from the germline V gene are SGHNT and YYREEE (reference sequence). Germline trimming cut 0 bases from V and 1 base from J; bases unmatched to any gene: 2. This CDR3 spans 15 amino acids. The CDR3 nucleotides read TGTGCCAGCAGCTTGGCCCGGGAGGGCACAGATACGCAGTATTTT. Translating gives CASSLAREGTDTQYF.

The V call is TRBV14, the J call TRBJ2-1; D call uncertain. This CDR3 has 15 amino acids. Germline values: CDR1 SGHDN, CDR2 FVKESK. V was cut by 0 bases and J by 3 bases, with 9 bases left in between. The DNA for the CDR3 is TGTGCCAGCAGCCAAGATGGGCAGGACTACAATGAGCAGTTCTTC. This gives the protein CASSQDGQDYNEQFF.

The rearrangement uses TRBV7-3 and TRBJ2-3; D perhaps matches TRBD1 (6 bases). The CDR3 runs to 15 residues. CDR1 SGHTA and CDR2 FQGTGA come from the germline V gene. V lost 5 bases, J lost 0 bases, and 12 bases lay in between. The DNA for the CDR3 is TGTGCCAGCAGCCCTGGACAGATTAGCACAGATACGCAGTATTTT. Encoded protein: CASSPGQISTDTQYF.

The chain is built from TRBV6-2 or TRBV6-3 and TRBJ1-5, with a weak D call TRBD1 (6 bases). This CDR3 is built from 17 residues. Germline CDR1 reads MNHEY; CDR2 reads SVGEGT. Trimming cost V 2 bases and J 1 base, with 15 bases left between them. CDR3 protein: CASSYLTGIGSNQPQHF. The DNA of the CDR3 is TGTGCCAGCAGTTACCTCACAGGGATCGGAAGCAATCAGCCCCAGCATTTT.

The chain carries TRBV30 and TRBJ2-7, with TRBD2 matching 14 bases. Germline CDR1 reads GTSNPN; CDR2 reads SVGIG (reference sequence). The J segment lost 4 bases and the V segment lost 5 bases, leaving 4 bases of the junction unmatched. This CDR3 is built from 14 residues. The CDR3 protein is CAWGTSGSLYEQYF. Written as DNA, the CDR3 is TGTGCCTGGGGGACTAGCGGGAGCCTATACGAGCAGTACTTC.

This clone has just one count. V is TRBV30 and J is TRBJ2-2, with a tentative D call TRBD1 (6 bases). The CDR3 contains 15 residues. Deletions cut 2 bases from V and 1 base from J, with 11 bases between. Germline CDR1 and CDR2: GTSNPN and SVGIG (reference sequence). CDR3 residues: CAWSPRGRNTGELFF. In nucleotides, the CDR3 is TGTGCCTGGAGTCCCAGGGGACGGAACACCGGGGAGCTGTTTTTT.

In DNA form, the CDR3 reads TGTGCCAGCAGCCAAGGGTCGCAGTCTGTTTCTGGAAACACCATATATTTT. Its protein product is CASSQGSQSVSGNTIYF. The chain employs TRBV4-2 and TRBJ1-3; D uncertain. Germline V CDR1 and CDR2: LGHNA, YNFKEQ. V lost 1 base and J lost 1, with 14 bases in between. The CDR3 extends over 17 amino acids.

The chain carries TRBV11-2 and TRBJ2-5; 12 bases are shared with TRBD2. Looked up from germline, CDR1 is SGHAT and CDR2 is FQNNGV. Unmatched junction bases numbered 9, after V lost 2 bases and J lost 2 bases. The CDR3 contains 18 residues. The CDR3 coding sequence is TGTGCCAGCAGCTTAAGGGGTCTAGCGGGAGGGGGGCAAGAGACCCAGTACTTC. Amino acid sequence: CASSLRGLAGGGQETQYF.

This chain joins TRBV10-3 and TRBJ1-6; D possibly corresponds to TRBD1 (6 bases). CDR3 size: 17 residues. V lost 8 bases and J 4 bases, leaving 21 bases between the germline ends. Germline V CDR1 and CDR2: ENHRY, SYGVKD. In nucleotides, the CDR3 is TGTGCCATCGCGGGTTTGGATCCCAGGGGTTATAATTCACCCCTCCACTTT. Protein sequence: CAIAGLDPRGYNSPLHF.

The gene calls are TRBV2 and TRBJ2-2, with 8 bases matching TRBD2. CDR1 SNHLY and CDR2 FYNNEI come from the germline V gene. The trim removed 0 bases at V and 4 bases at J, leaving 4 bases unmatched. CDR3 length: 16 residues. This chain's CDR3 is CASSEAGTRGTGELFF. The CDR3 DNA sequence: TGTGCCAGCAGTGAAGCCGGGACTAGAGGCACCGGGGAGCTGTTTTTT. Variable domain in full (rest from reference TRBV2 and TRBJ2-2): EPEVTQTPSHQVTQMGQEVILRCVPISNHLYFYWYRQILGQKVEFLVSFYNNEISEKSEIFDDQFSVERPDGSNFTLKIRSTKLEDSAMYFCASSEAGTRGTGELFFGEGSRLTVL.

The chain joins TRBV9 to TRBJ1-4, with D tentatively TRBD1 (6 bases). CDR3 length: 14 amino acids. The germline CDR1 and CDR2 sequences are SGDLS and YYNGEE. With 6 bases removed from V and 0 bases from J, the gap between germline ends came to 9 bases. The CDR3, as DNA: TGTGCCAGCACACGGGACACAACTAATGAAAAACTGTTTTTT. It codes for CASTRDTTNEKLFF.

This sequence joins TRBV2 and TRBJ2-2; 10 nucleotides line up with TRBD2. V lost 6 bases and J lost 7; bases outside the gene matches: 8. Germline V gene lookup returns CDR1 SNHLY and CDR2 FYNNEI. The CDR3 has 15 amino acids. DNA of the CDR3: TGTGCCAGCAGGGAGCGGGAGGGCCAAGGCGGGGAGCTGTTTTTT. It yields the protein CASREREGQGGELFF.

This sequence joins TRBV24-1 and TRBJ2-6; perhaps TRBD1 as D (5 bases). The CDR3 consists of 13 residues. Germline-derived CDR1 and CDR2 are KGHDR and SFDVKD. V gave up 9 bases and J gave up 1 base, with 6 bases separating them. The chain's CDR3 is CATGHSGANVLTF. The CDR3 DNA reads TGTGCCACCGGACATTCTGGGGCCAACGTCCTGACTTTC.

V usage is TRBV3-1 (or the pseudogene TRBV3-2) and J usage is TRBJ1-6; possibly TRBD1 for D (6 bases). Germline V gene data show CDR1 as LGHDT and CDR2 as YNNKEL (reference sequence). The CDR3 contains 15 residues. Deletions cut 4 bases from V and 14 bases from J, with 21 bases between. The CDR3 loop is CASSRGRQGRGTLHF. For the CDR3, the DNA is TGTGCCAGCAGCCGAGGACGCCAGGGGAGAGGAACCCTCCACTTT.

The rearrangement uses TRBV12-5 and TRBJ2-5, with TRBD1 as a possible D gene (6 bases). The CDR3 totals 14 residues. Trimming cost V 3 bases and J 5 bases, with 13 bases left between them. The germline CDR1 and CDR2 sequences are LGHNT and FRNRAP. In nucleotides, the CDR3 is TGTGCTAGTGGTTTTACAGGGTTACAGGAGACCCAGTACTTC. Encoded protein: CASGFTGLQETQYF. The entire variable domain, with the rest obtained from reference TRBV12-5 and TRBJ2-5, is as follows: DARVTQTPRHKVTEMGQEVTMRCQPILGHNTVFWYRQTMMQGLELLAYFRNRAPLDDSGMPKDRFSAEMPDATLATLKIQPSEPRDSAVYFCASGFTGLQETQYFGPGTRLLVL.

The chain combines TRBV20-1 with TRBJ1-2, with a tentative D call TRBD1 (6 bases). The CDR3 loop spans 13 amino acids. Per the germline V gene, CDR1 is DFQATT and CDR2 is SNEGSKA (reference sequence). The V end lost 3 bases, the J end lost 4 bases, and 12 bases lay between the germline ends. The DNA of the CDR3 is TGCAGTGCTAGTCCAGGGGAAGGCTATGGCTACACCTTC. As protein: CSASPGEGYGYTF.

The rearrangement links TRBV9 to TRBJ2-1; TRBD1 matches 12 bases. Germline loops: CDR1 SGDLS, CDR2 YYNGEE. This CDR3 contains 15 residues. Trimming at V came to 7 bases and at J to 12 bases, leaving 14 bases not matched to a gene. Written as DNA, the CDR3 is TGTGCCAGCGGGGAGCCGGGACAGGGGGCCCCTGGGCAGTTCTTC. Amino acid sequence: CASGEPGQGAPGQFF.